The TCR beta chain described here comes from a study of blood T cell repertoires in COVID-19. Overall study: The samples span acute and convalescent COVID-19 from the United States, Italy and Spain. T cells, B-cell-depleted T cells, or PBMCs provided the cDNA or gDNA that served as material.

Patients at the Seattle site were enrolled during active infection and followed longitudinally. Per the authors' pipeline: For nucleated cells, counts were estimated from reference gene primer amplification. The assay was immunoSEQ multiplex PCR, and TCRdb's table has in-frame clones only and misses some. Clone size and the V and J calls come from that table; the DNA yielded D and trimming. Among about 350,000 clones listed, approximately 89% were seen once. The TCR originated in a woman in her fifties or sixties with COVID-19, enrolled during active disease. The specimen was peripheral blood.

This chain's CDR3 is CASSQVRSSYEQYF. The CDR3 nucleotides read TGTGCCAGCAGCCAAGTGCGGTCCTCCTACGAGCAGTACTTC. V usage is TRBV4-2 and J usage is TRBJ2-7; D gene uncertain. Trimming removed 1 base from V and 0 bases from J, with 7 bases in between. Germline-derived CDR1 and CDR2 are LGHNA and YNFKEQ. This CDR3 spans 14 amino acids.